This passage covers 28 T cell receptor beta chains from one sample sequenced in a study of T-cell reconstitution after alpha-beta-depleted transplantation in children (dated by TCRdb to the mid-2010s). This sample's treatment or condition label indicates: allogeneic hematopoietic cell transplantation with graft depleted of TCRalphabeta T cells and CD19 B cells. Libraries were built with PCR. The reads were generated on an Illumina HiSeq 2500. TCR libraries were prepared with molecular barcoding, using unique molecular identifiers to normalize TCRbeta repertoire quantification. TCRdb trimmed the raw reads at Q25, called clones with MiXCR and kept productive beta chains. Rows are unified per CDR3 protein, each entry keeping the most common DNA and genes. Here the sample has 700,000 to 950,000 distinct CDR3 sequences; approximately 15% occur a single time. Around 4.5% of the sample rests with the top ten.

The sequencing here drew on PBMCs, mostly from graft donor cells, taken 360 days after TCRalphabeta/CD19-depleted stem cell transplant. These receptor sequences come from a male patient aged 10 to 17 who had a stem cell transplant for acute lymphoblastic leukemia, so the T cells may come from the graft donor.

This clonotype turned up a few times. The chain uses TRBV15 and TRBJ2-3, with D maybe TRBD2 (6 bases). The V gene lost 8 bases and the J gene lost 6 bases, with 15 bases spanning the gap. Germline V gene lookup returns CDR1 LNHNV and CDR2 YYDKDF (reference sequence). The CDR3 extends over 13 amino acids. CDR3 sequence: CATLKRAGDTQYF. In DNA, the CDR3 is TGTGCCACCCTAAAGCGGGCCGGGGATACGCAGTATTTT.

This clonotype occurred many times. The chain is built from TRBV12-3 or TRBV12-4 and TRBJ1-1; 10 bases match TRBD1. The V gene end was trimmed by 1 base and the J gene end by 4 bases; junction bases not matched to a gene: 0. The CDR3 has 14 amino acids. The CDR3 DNA follows: TGTGCCAGCAGTTTAGGGACAGGGGGCACTGAAGCTTTCTTT. Translation gives CASSLGTGGTEAFF.

To note about this clonotype: This may arise from a read error, as a much more abundant clone is one base away. The chain combines TRBV12-3 or TRBV12-4 with TRBJ2-3; D gene ambiguous. This CDR3 spans 14 amino acids. The CDR3 is CASSRRPSADTRYF. Here the CDR3 DNA reads TGTGCCAGCAGCCGCCGGCCCAGTGCAGATACGCGGTATTTT.

This clonotype has only a few counts. The chain has TRBV19 and TRBJ2-5, with 8 bases that match TRBD1. The CDR3 runs to 16 residues. After removal of 5 bases from V and 4 bases from J, the junction contained 12 bases not matched to a gene. The germline V gene has CDR1 LNHDA and CDR2 SQIVND (reference sequence). The CDR3 is CASSPRTGLQAETQYF. In DNA, the CDR3 is TGTGCCAGTAGTCCTCGGACAGGGCTACAGGCAGAGACCCAGTACTTC.

The rearrangement uses TRBV5-1 and TRBJ2-7; TRBD2 agrees at 16 bases. Unmatched junction bases numbered 26, after V lost 0 bases and J lost 5 bases. The CDR3 length is 24 residues. Germline V gene lookup returns CDR1 SGHRS and CDR2 YFSETQ. CDR3 amino acids: CASSLAGTSGRANPVFPLLNEQYF. CDR3 in DNA: TGCGCCAGCAGCTTGGCCGGGACTAGCGGGAGGGCTAATCCTGTATTTCCCCTACTAAACGAGCAGTACTTC.

The chain uses TRBV7-8 and TRBJ2-2; D remains ambiguous. The CDR3 length is 14 residues. The V gene lost 1 base and the J gene lost 5 bases, with 8 bases spanning the gap. The germline V gene encodes CDR1 SGHVS and CDR2 FQNEAQ. The CDR3 loop is CASSLVPDTGELFF. CDR3 nucleotides: TGTGCCAGCAGCTTAGTCCCGGATACCGGGGAGCTGTTTTTT.

This clonotype came up many times. This sequence joins TRBV12-3 or TRBV12-4 and TRBJ1-1; a weak D match, TRBD1 (6 bases). Between the trimmed V and J ends, which lost 2 bases and 1 base, there was a span of 8 bases. The CDR3 has 14 amino acids. CDR3 amino acids: CASSLTTGNTEAFF. The CDR3 DNA is TGTGCCAGCAGTTTAACGACAGGGAACACTGAAGCTTTCTTT.

The chain carries TRBV7-6 and TRBJ2-2; the match to TRBD1 covers 8 bases. The CDR3 spans 17 residues. V lost 5 bases, J lost 5 bases, and 13 bases stayed unmatched. Germline-derived CDR1 and CDR2 are SGHVS and FNYEAQ. CDR3 amino acids: CASSLGVTGARTGELFF. The CDR3 DNA sequence: TGTGCCAGCAGCCTAGGGGTGACAGGGGCTCGGACCGGGGAGCTGTTTTTT.

The gene calls are TRBV7-3 and TRBJ2-1, with D possibly being TRBD2 (5 bases). With 2 bases removed from V and 7 bases from J, the gap between germline ends came to 18 bases. This CDR3 has 16 residues. Per the germline V gene, CDR1 is SGHTA and CDR2 is FQGTGA. The chain's CDR3 is CASSLLGELLRNEQFF. The CDR3 DNA sequence: TGTGCCAGCAGCTTACTCGGGGAACTCTTGCGAAATGAGCAGTTCTTC.

V usage is TRBV6-5 and J usage is TRBJ2-1; a weak D match, TRBD2 (5 bases). Germline lookup yields CDR1 MNHEY and CDR2 SVGAGI. With 2 bases removed from V and 2 bases from J, the gap between germline ends came to 10 bases. This CDR3 comprises 15 residues. The DNA for the CDR3 is TGTGCCAGCAGTTACGAGGGCAGCCCCTACAATGAGCAGTTCTTC. Its translation is CASSYEGSPYNEQFF.

CDR3 bases: TGTGCCAGCATCAGATACAGTCCTACCTACGAGCAGTACTTC. Its translation is CASIRYSPTYEQYF. J is TRBJ2-7 and V is TRBV7-9; D gene unclear. V was cut by 7 bases and J by 2 bases, with 15 bases left in between. The CDR3 loop spans 14 amino acids. Germline lookup yields CDR1 SEHNR and CDR2 FQNEAQ (reference sequence).

Only a few counts were recorded for this clonotype. V usage is TRBV11-2 and J usage is TRBJ2-4; a weak D match, TRBD2 (6 bases). The germline V gene encodes CDR1 SGHAT and CDR2 FQNNGV. The ends were cut back, 3 bases at V and 8 bases at J, with 20 bases in the middle. The CDR3 has 16 amino acids. The CDR3, as DNA: TGTGCCAGCAGCTTCCTACGGGACTGGGGAGAGGACATTCAGTACTTC. It codes for CASSFLRDWGEDIQYF.

The V gene is TRBV5-8, the J gene TRBJ2-3; TRBD2 might be the D (6 bases). Germline CDR1 and CDR2: SGHTS and YDEGEE. V was shortened by 4 bases and J by 3 bases, with 15 bases between the two germline ends. The CDR3 sequence is 15 residues long. CDR3 bases: TGTGCCAGCAGCCGGGACTTGACGAAAACAGATACGCAGTATTTT. It specifies CASSRDLTKTDTQYF.

The chain employs TRBV7-9 and TRBJ2-7; TRBD2 might be the D (6 bases). Trimming cost V 5 bases and J 3 bases, with 20 bases left between them. This CDR3 region has 16 residues. Germline V gene lookup returns CDR1 SEHNR and CDR2 FQNEAQ (reference sequence). The CDR3 coding sequence is TGTGCCAGCAGCCCCATAACAGGAGGGGAGAGCTACGAGCAGTACTTC. This translates into CASSPITGGESYEQYF.

The table lists this clonotype with a few counts. The chain carries TRBV6-6 and TRBJ2-7; D may be TRBD2 (6 bases). Germline loops: CDR1 MNHNY, CDR2 SVGAGI (reference sequence). This CDR3 has 13 amino acids. Trimming stripped 6 bases from V and 3 bases from J, with 12 bases between. CDR3 DNA sequence: TGTGCCAGCAGCGGGACTCAGCTCTACGAGCAGTACTTC. It yields the protein CASSGTQLYEQYF.

This chain uses TRBV14 with TRBJ2-3; TRBD2 matches 13 bases. The length of the CDR3 is 20 residues. CDR1 SGHDN and CDR2 FVKESK come from the germline V gene. V was clipped by 1 base and J by 1 base; unmatched bases: 11. CDR3 region: CASSQGTTSGRIRGTDTQYF. The DNA of the CDR3 is TGTGCCAGCAGCCAAGGGACGACTAGCGGGAGGATCCGGGGCACAGATACGCAGTATTTT.

The V call is TRBV5-1, the J call TRBJ2-5; D is possibly TRBD1 (6 bases). This CDR3 has 16 residues. V was shortened by 4 bases and J by 5 bases, with 21 bases between the two germline ends. The germline V gene encodes CDR1 SGHRS and CDR2 YFSETQ. Written as DNA, the CDR3 is TGCGCCAGCAGCCCTATGCCAGGACAGCATTCCGAGACCCAGTACTTC. Amino acid sequence: CASSPMPGQHSETQYF.

This rearrangement joins TRBV5-1 to TRBJ1-1; D remains ambiguous. CDR3 size: 13 residues. V lost 5 bases to trimming and J lost 2 bases, with 10 bases between them. Germline CDR1 reads SGHRS; CDR2 reads YFSETQ. CDR3 bases: TGCGCCAGCAGGCCAACGATTAACACTGAAGCTTTCTTT. Its translation is CASRPTINTEAFF.

This rearrangement joins TRBV7-3 to TRBJ2-1; D gene uncertain. Germline values: CDR1 SGHTA, CDR2 FQGTGA. This CDR3 contains 15 residues. Trimming removed 4 bases at V and 0 bases at J, with 10 bases between. This chain's CDR3 is CASSYGWGSYNEQFF. The CDR3 region has the DNA TGTGCCAGCAGCTATGGCTGGGGCTCCTACAATGAGCAGTTCTTC.

This sequence joins TRBV9 and TRBJ2-7; 10 nucleotides line up with TRBD1. Per germline, CDR1 SGDLS and CDR2 YYNGEE. This CDR3 contains 14 residues. Losses at the gene ends were 3 bases for V and 3 bases for J; bases not matched to a gene: 3. This CDR3 is CASSAWTGGYEQYF. For the CDR3, the DNA is TGTGCCAGCAGCGCTTGGACAGGGGGCTACGAGCAGTACTTC.

This clonotype has only a few counts. The chain links TRBV29-1 to TRBJ2-1, with 11 bases matching TRBD1. CDR3 length: 13 amino acids. Looked up from germline, CDR1 is SQVTM and CDR2 is ANQGSEA. With V trimmed by 3 bases and J by 9 bases, 4 bases remained unmatched. The CDR3 nucleotides read TGCAGCGTTGATGGGACAGGGGGTGGTGAGCAGTTCTTC. Its translation: CSVDGTGGGEQFF.

The rearrangement joins TRBV4-1 to TRBJ2-7; TRBD2 aligns across 7 bases. Unmatched junction bases numbered 14, after V lost 4 bases and J lost 5 bases. The germline V gene encodes CDR1 MGHRA and CDR2 YSYEKL. The CDR3 has 16 amino acids. CDR3 bases: TGCGCCAGCAGCCTTCCACGAGGGGAGGGCCGGAACGAGCAGTACTTC. As protein: CASSLPRGEGRNEQYF.

This chain uses TRBV5-1 with TRBJ2-5; 7 bases line up with TRBD2. V shed 3 bases, J shed 1 base, and the junction held 3 bases outside the gene matches. CDR3 length equals 14 residues. From germline, CDR1 is SGHRS and CDR2 YFSETQ. The CDR3 spells CASSSPGGQETQYF. CDR3 bases: TGCGCCAGCAGCTCCCCGGGGGGCCAAGAGACCCAGTACTTC.

This clonotype occurred a few times. V gene TRBV5-1 combines with J gene TRBJ1-2, with D maybe TRBD1 (6 bases). Germline assignment: CDR1 SGHRS and CDR2 YFSETQ. V lost 0 bases, J lost 5 bases, and 17 bases lay in between. The CDR3 totals 16 residues. The CDR3 is CASSLVRGQWTYGYTF. The CDR3 region has the DNA TGCGCCAGCAGCTTGGTTCGCGGACAGTGGACTTATGGCTACACCTTC.

This clonotype was counted a few times. The V gene is TRBV11-2, the J gene TRBJ2-7; D tentatively reads TRBD1 or TRBD2 (5 bases each). The CDR3 length is 16 residues. Germline V gene sequence: CDR1 SGHAT, CDR2 FQNNGV. Between the trimmed V and J ends, which lost 0 bases and 1 base, there was a span of 13 bases. The DNA for the CDR3 is TGTGCCAGCAGCTTAGACAGGGACCACTATTCCTACGAGCAGTACTTC. It encodes CASSLDRDHYSYEQYF.

This chain links TRBV27 with TRBJ2-1; TRBD2 aligns across 8 bases. V trimming: 2 bases; J trimming: 10 bases; junction bases outside the gene matches: 10. Per the germline V gene, CDR1 is MNHEY and CDR2 is SMNVEV (reference sequence). This CDR3 comprises 15 residues. The CDR3 region is CASSLREGPLWEQFF. The CDR3 coding sequence is TGTGCCAGCAGTTTACGGGAGGGCCCTCTCTGGGAGCAGTTCTTC.

This clonotype was counted between two and nine times. This rearrangement joins TRBV12-3 or TRBV12-4 to TRBJ2-7; 12 bases map to TRBD1. V gave up 6 bases and J gave up 3 bases; unmatched junction bases: 6. The CDR3 totals 15 residues. The CDR3: CASSARDRGLYEQYF. The CDR3 nucleotides read TGTGCCAGCAGCGCACGGGACAGGGGGCTCTACGAGCAGTACTTC.

This clonotype appeared many times. This chain links TRBV9 with TRBJ2-1; 7 bases fit TRBD1. With 3 bases clipped from V and 13 bases from J, the junction kept 4 bases outside the gene matches. Germline CDR1 reads SGDLS; CDR2 reads YYNGEE. CDR3 length: 11 residues. The CDR3 loop reads CASSGGTVQFF. In nucleotides, the CDR3 is TGTGCCAGCAGCGGTGGGACAGTACAGTTCTTC.